This entry features one T cell receptor beta chain sequence. This clonotype has a count of ten or more. Its antigen remains undetermined. Base qualities were left out, and no much larger clone turns up one base away. Libraries were made using multiplex PCR. These reads were obtained on an Illumina HiSeq 4000. To build TCR beta libraries, CDR3 regions were amplified by Arm-PCR using iRepertoire HTBI primers. Before sequencing, the PCR products underwent gel purification. The authors' pipeline ran thus. Gene usage analysis of CDR3 amino acid clonotypes used the approximately 62 TRBV and approximately 13 TRBJ segments found across samples. COPE and FqMerger were used to merge the filtered high-quality paired reads into contigs. BLAST was used to align contigs to IMGT TRBV, TRBD and TRBJ reference genes, with CDR3 defined following IMGT. Any clonotype with a frequency above 0.1% was classified as a highly expanded clone. Repertoire diversity was measured by Shannon entropy, and V-J evenness by the Gini coefficient. A clonotype found in more than one individual was treated as public. TCRdb passed the public sequencing reads through fastp at Q25 and MiXCR, retaining productive beta sequences. When rows share a CDR3 protein, they turn into one entry using the most common DNA and genes. TCRdb, not the authors, supplied the V and J calls. This sample lists about 470,000 distinct CDR3 sequences; roughly 20% were detected once. 7% to 10% of the sample comes from the top ten.

The data originate from a study of regulatory T cells in long-lasting Graves disease (dated by TCRdb to the early 2020s). Regarding the research as a whole: Persistent Graves' disease meant more than 5 years of antithyroid drug treatment with TSH receptor autoantibodies that stayed positive. On average, persistent Graves' disease patients in the clinical cohort had been on antithyroid drugs for about 9.7 years. Patients with persistent Graves' disease were compared with patients with newly diagnosed Graves' disease using TCR sequencing and RNA sequencing of peripheral blood. A total of roughly 35 samples were covered by TCR sequencing, comprising about 13 persistent and some 20 newly diagnosed Graves' disease patients. The study was conducted in China and was registered as a clinical trial.

In light of the paper, this sample's time point label describes: persistent/refractory GD, antithyroid drugs over 5 years with positive TRAb. RNA was extracted from PBMCs in TRIzol for both TCR sequencing and RNA sequencing. The diagnosis of Graves' disease was made according to American Thyroid Association guidelines. Recruitment of patients was carried out at an endocrinology department in Xi'an, China. Each patient gave 8.5 to 9.5 milliliters of peripheral blood, collected in an EDTA anticoagulant tube. Ficoll Paque Plus density gradient separation was used to isolate PBMCs, and no additional T cell sorting was done. An Agilent 2100 Bioanalyzer and agarose gel were used to check RNA quality, while a NanoDrop 2000 measured RNA concentration. Summary of the overall study and its limitations: Lower TCR Shannon entropy and fewer highly expanded clones were observed in persistent Graves' disease patients than in newly diagnosed patients, which suggested clonal expansion. Preferential use of TRBV28, TRBJ1-2 and TRBJ2-5 was observed in persistent disease, whereas TRBV20-1 and TRBJ2-1 were favored in newly diagnosed disease. As a limitation, the authors acknowledged that the small sample size may reduce accuracy. Peripheral blood alone was examined, since thyroid tissue, which constituted the primary lesion, could not be accessed. A larger number of public clonotypes was shared among persistent patients (about 2,700) than among newly diagnosed patients (around 970). Sequencing and analysis were restricted to the TCR beta chain.

Unmatched junction bases come to 6, with V trimmed by 3 bases and J by 1 base. From a lookup of the germline V gene, CDR1 and CDR2 are MGHDK and SYGVNS. From its cysteine to its phenylalanine, the CDR3 spans 16 amino acids. Only CDR3 DNA remains: 48 bases, in frame from the first base. This TCR derives from a female donor with Graves disease. Sample: peripheral blood mononuclear cells (PBMCs), taken when the disease was refractory, from a patient treated with antithyroid drugs. This receptor chain uses TRBV25-1 and TRBJ2-5; the central 9 bases match TRBD2. The DNA sequence reads TGTGCCAGCAGTGATATGACTAGCGGCCCCCAAGAGACCCAGTACTTC. This is translated as CASSDMTSGPQETQYF.